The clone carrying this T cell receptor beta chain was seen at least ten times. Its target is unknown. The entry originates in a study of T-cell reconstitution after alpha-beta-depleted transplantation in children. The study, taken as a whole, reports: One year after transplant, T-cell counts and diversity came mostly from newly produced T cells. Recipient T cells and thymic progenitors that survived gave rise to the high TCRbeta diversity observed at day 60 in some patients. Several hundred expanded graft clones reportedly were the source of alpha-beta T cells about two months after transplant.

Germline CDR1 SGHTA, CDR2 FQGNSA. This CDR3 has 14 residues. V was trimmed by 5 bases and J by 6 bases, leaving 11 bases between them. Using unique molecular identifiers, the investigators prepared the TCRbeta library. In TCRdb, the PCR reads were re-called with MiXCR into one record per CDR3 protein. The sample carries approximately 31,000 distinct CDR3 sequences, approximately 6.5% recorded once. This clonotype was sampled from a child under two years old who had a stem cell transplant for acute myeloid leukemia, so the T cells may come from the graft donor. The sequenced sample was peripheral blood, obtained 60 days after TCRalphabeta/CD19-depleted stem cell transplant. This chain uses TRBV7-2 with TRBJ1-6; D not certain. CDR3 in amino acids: CASSISHSNSPLHF. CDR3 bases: TGTGCCAGCAGCATCTCACACAGTAATTCACCCCTCCACTTT.